The rows below give T cell receptor beta chains drawn from one sample of a study of OX40 agonist ivuxolimab in advanced cancers. Generated by immunoSEQ multiplex PCR, the TCRdb table keeps only in-frame clones and is missing some. The sample records roughly 57,000 clones, approximately 84% being singletons. Material: CD4+ or CD8+ T cells sorted from blood, obtained in a trial of the OX40 agonist ivuxolimab. The source is an adult with an advanced solid tumor such as melanoma, head and neck, liver or kidney cancer. Each CDR3 is given with its conserved first and last residue. The size field is filled for only some rows; it gives once, few, many or a size class.

once,TRBV11-1,CASSSDPYNEQFF
.,TRBV15,CATSRIGGGETQYF
.,TRBV2,CAGRGGLVDSDTQYF
.,TRBV6-1,CASSVQRQGGNSPLHF
.,TRBV11-2,CASSSTRTGWAENTEAFF
.,TRBV25-1,CASSEYTASSYEQYF
.,TRBV7-3,CASSPSRGDTQYF
.,TRBV5-1,CASSLDDGGRTDTQYF
once,TRBV29-1,CSAGVVGQWYEQYF
.,TRBV11-2,CASSPQTRQAGHEQFF
.,TRBV27,CASSFGLGFTGQSEQYF
once,TRBV4-2,CASSQEDRSYEQYF
.,TRBV6-1,CASRFEVRSEAFF
.,TRBV6-1,CASSEGGYHTGELFF
.,TRBV28,CASSRSTGITGYGYTF
.,TRBV15,CATSRAASGKNTGELFF
.,TRBV2,CASRPGQLTDTQYF
.,TRBV6-5,CASSVGWGMRGYTF
.,TRBV2,CASSEGLTNEKLFF
.,TRBV6-1,CASSEQGGSPLHF
few,TRBV7-9,CASSLQGGSGNTIYF
.,TRBV6-1,CATQGEPHGNQPQHF
.,TRBV19,CASSPGQGGWQPQHF
.,TRBV19,CASSIGEGLQGTDTQYF
.,TRBV5-4,CASRSGGPNQGNTEAFF
.,TRBV4-2,CASSQGVLAGAQETQYF
.,TRBV9,CASSPRPQGGAYEQYF
.,TRBV7-2,CASSLGGFNQPQHF
.,TRBV27,CASSPYGAGGAGVYGYTF
.,TRBV19,CASSMATSGRGTQYF
.,TRBV28,CASSFGSYNQPQHF
.,TRBV7-9,CASSLTPTGWTDTQYF
.,TRBV28,CASSLTSVTYNEQFF
.,TRBV20-1,CSATPNYGYTF
.,TRBV27,CASSFGTSHTEAFF
.,TRBV6-5,CASSEVGSSYEQYF
.,TRBV5-4,CASSSTGAKYGYTF
.,TRBV19,CASKGLASQDTQYF
once,TRBV18,CASSPDRVNTEAFF
.,TRBV28,CASTSPVPRGEKLFF
.,TRBV2,CASSDEGPTYEQYF
.,TRBV7-6,CASSLDFRGEKLFF
few,TRBV2,CASSERAGNSPLHF
.,TRBV16,CASSQSTGAGTGELFF
few,TRBV6-6,CASSYSTRGGPYEQYF
.,TRBV6-5,CASKTLQGEAFF
.,TRBV11-2,CASSLLAGSQDEQFF
.,TRBV5-1,CASSLGGGDYNEQFF
few,TRBV10-3,CATSDRGQQPQHF
few,TRBV5-1,CASSLDGRGPSTDTQYF
.,TRBV28,CASSLVGDYGYTF
once,TRBV5-8,CASPGSSSYEQYF
.,TRBV4-2,CASSQEPSGTDTQYF
.,TRBV7-3,CASSPDRGRYNEQFF
.,TRBV5-1,CASSLGQADEKLFF
.,TRBV28,CASSTSGVPNTEAFF
.,TRBV7-8,CASSLFRGLKDTQYF
.,TRBV9,CASSARLAGGPDTQYF
once,TRBV9,CASSVGNSGANVLTF
.,TRBV27,CASSLMGGAKQPQHF